The source of this T cell receptor beta chain is a study of T-cell reconstitution after alpha-beta-depleted transplantation in children. Concerning this clonotype itself: The antigen remains unidentified.

CDR1 and CDR2 (germline): SNHLY, FYNNEI. Trimming took off 6 bases at V and 0 bases at J, with 12 bases between the two ends. This CDR3 spans 14 amino acids. The library targeted TCRbeta and was prepared with unique molecular identifiers. TCRdb reanalysed the PCR reads using MiXCR and keeps one entry per CDR3 protein. The repertoire consists of around 800,000 distinct CDR3 sequences, with under 20% occurring once and the leading ten covering roughly 5%. The study's findings and limits: Expanded graft clones, several hundred of them, were reportedly the source of alpha-beta T cells about two months after transplant.

The sequences come from PBMCs, mostly from graft donor cells, collected 360 days after TCRalphabeta/CD19-depleted stem cell transplant. This receptor was taken from a male patient younger than 18 who had a stem cell transplant for acute lymphoblastic leukemia, so the T cells may come from the graft donor. The rearrangement joins TRBV2 to TRBJ2-7; a weak D match, TRBD1 (6 bases). The CDR3 protein is CASSKDRNSYEQYF. As DNA, the CDR3 is TGTGCCAGCAGCAAAGACAGGAACTCCTACGAGCAGTACTTC.